The source of this T cell receptor (beta chain) is a study of CD8 T cells in ankylosing spondylitis. Overall study results and limits: In the blood and synovial fluid of reactive arthritis, some motif variants had been previously reported. Characteristic of ankylosing spondylitis blood, it appeared, was a TCR beta motif comprising 7 to 9 highly homologous variants. Clones tied to disease were said to be significantly enriched in matched ankylosing spondylitis synovial fluid.

The table lists this clonotype with a few counts. Antigen: not known. The CDR3 loop spans 15 amino acids. V was pared by 2 bases and J by 5 bases, with 9 bases of the junction left unmatched. The V gene's germline CDR1 is LGHDT and CDR2 YNNKEL (reference sequence). By quantitative 5'-RACE with molecular barcodes, the TCR beta libraries were made. TCRdb re-called the 5' RACE reads through MiXCR, storing one row per CDR3 protein. Here the sample spans about 140,000 distinct CDR3 sequences, 25% to 35% being singletons. J is TRBJ2-7 and V is TRBV3-1; 7 nucleotides match TRBD1. Input material: synovial fluid, either unsorted or a sorted T cell fraction (not recorded which). This TCR was recovered from a male donor with ankylosing spondylitis. The CDR3 DNA sequence: TGTGCCAGCAGCCAACGAGGGACAGATGGCGACGAGCAGTACTTC. Translating gives CASSQRGTDGDEQYF.